The 23 T cell receptor beta chains in this list originate from one sample, sequenced in a study of blood T cell repertoires in COVID-19. Clones were sequenced by immunoSEQ multiplex PCR, and TCRdb holds only the in-frame ones, with some missing. The repertoire holds 200,000 to 300,000 clones, with roughly 84% as singletons. Sequenced input: peripheral blood. All receptors come from a woman in her thirties or forties who had recovered from COVID-19.

This clone has just one count. The chain links TRBV27 to TRBJ2-3, with 9 bases lining up with TRBD2. CDR3 length: 15 amino acids. CDR1 and CDR2 (germline): MNHEY, SMNVEV (reference sequence). V trimming: 5 bases; J trimming: 7 bases; junction bases outside the gene matches: 10. CDR3 coding DNA: TGTGCCAGCAGTGTCCTGGCGGGGGGGCCCAATACGCAGTATTTT. This codes for CASSVLAGGPNTQYF.

For the CDR3, the DNA is TGTGCCAGTAGTACTGGGACAGGGGAGCGGTATGGCTACACCTTC. This encodes CASSTGTGERYGYTF. V is TRBV19 and J is TRBJ1-2; 10 bases line up with TRBD1. The trim removed 4 bases at V and 5 bases at J, leaving 7 bases unmatched. There are 15 residues in the CDR3. Germline V gene data show CDR1 as LNHDA and CDR2 as SQIVND (reference sequence).

This sequence joins TRBV18 and TRBJ2-5; D is perhaps TRBD1 (6 bases). The CDR3 is 14 residues long. Trimming took off 4 bases at V and 1 base at J, with 10 bases between the two ends. The germline V gene encodes CDR1 KGHSH and CDR2 LQKENI. The CDR3 here is CASSLRGSQETQYF. The CDR3 DNA is TGTGCCAGCTCACTGAGGGGGTCCCAAGAGACCCAGTACTTC.

This chain links TRBV28 with TRBJ1-5; 10 bases fit TRBD1. The CDR3 has 17 residues. V lost 3 bases to trimming and J lost 1 base; unmatched junction nucleotides: 6. Germline assignment: CDR1 MDHEN and CDR2 SYDVKM. The CDR3 sequence: CASSLGQGWESNQPQHF. The CDR3 DNA follows: TGTGCCAGCAGTTTGGGACAGGGGTGGGAAAGCAATCAGCCCCAGCATTTT.

The V and J genes are TRBV5-4 and TRBJ2-2, with D tentatively TRBD1 (5 bases). The V end was cut by 7 bases, the J end by 1 base, with 11 bases between. Germline lookup yields CDR1 SGHNT and CDR2 YYREEE (reference sequence). The CDR3 extends over 14 amino acids. This CDR3 reads CASLIQENTGELFF. The CDR3, as DNA: TGTGCCAGCCTGATACAGGAGAACACCGGGGAGCTGTTTTTT. The complete variable domain, with remaining parts taken from reference TRBV5-4 and TRBJ2-2, reads ETGVTQSPTHLIKTRGQQVTLRCSSQSGHNTVSWYQQALGQGPQFIFQYYREEENGRGNFPPRFSGLQFPNYSSELNVNALELDDSALYLCASLIQENTGELFFGEGSRLTVL.

V gene TRBV3-1 (or the pseudogene TRBV3-2) combines with J gene TRBJ1-6; 9 bases are shared with TRBD1. The CDR3 contains 14 residues. V was clipped by 1 base and J by 10 bases; unmatched bases: 2. Germline assignment: CDR1 LGHDT and CDR2 YNNKEL (reference sequence). CDR3 nucleotide sequence: TGTGCCAGCAGCCAAGGACAGGGGGAATCACCCCTCCACTTT. Its protein product is CASSQGQGESPLHF.

Points on this clone: Other nucleotide sequences in the sample specify the same CDR3. The rearrangement uses TRBV12-3 or TRBV12-4 and TRBJ1-2, with no clear D. There are 12 residues in the CDR3. Trimming shortened V by 6 bases and J by 7 bases, and 12 bases separated the two germline ends. The chain's CDR3 is CASSLSGVGYTF. The CDR3 bases are TGTGCCAGCAGCCTTAGCGGGGTTGGCTACACCTTC.

The chain has TRBV6-6 and TRBJ2-7; 7 bases match TRBD1. Per germline, CDR1 MNHNY and CDR2 SVGAGI (reference sequence). The CDR3 is 12 residues long. V shed 4 bases, J shed 4 bases, and the junction held 1 base outside the gene matches. The chain's CDR3 is CASSLGQYEQYF. The CDR3 DNA follows: TGTGCCAGCAGTTTGGGACAGTACGAGCAGTACTTC.

A single count supports this clone. The chain is built from TRBV5-4 and TRBJ2-5; D gene ambiguous. V lost 6 bases to trimming and J lost 2 bases, with 11 bases between them. The CDR3 has 13 residues. The germline CDR1 and CDR2 sequences are SGHNT and YYREEE (reference sequence). The DNA for the CDR3 is TGTGCCAGCATGACAAGTAATCAAGAGACCCAGTACTTC. This translates into CASMTSNQETQYF.

Comments on this clone: The same CDR3 can be traced to other DNA sequences in this sample. This chain uses TRBV5-1 with TRBJ2-5, with a weak D call TRBD2 (6 bases). The V gene's germline CDR1 is SGHRS and CDR2 YFSETQ. V gave up 0 bases and J gave up 3 bases, with 9 bases separating them. The CDR3 has 14 residues. CDR3 DNA: TGCGCCAGCAGCTTGGGGGGAGGAAAAGAGACCCAGTACTTC. It is translated as CASSLGGGKETQYF.

The chain couples TRBV6-2 or TRBV6-3 to TRBJ2-7, with TRBD1 matching 7 bases. Germline assignment: CDR1 MNHEY and CDR2 SVGEGT. There are 14 residues in the CDR3. V was pared by 5 bases and J by 0 bases, with 4 bases of the junction left unmatched. The chain's CDR3 is CASSPQGVSYEQYF. The CDR3 DNA is TGTGCCAGCAGTCCCCAGGGGGTCTCCTACGAGCAGTACTTC.

The chain uses TRBV9 and TRBJ2-1; 11 nucleotides line up with TRBD2. The ends lost 0 bases at V and 10 bases at J; junction bases unmatched: 9. This CDR3 comprises 16 residues. From germline, CDR1 is SGDLS and CDR2 YYNGEE. The CDR3 DNA is TGTGCCAGCAGCGTAGGATTAGCGGGGGGGCCGAGGGAGCAGTTCTTC. It yields the protein CASSVGLAGGPREQFF.

The rearrangement links TRBV9 to TRBJ2-7, with 10 bases lining up with TRBD2. CDR1 is SGDLS, CDR2 YYNGEE, per germline. The V and J ends lost 0 bases and 4 bases, in that order; junction bases with no gene match: 7. The CDR3 loop spans 16 amino acids. The CDR3 sequence is CASSVGGSGGYYEQYF. The DNA for the CDR3 is TGTGCCAGCAGCGTAGGAGGTAGCGGGGGGTATTACGAGCAGTACTTC.

The gene calls are TRBV5-4 and TRBJ2-5, with 11 bases fitting TRBD1. This CDR3 is 15 amino acids long. CDR1 is SGHNT and CDR2 is YYREEE in the germline V gene (reference sequence). J lost 4 bases, V lost 5 bases, and 7 bases had no gene match. CDR3: CASRRGTGGLETQYF. The CDR3 nucleotides are TGTGCCAGCAGACGCGGGACAGGGGGTTTAGAGACCCAGTACTTC.

The V and J genes are TRBV9 and TRBJ1-2, with D perhaps TRBD1 (5 bases). CDR1 and CDR2 from the germline V gene are SGDLS and YYNGEE. The CDR3 runs to 14 residues. V was clipped by 2 bases and J by 0 bases, with 8 bases between them. This chain's CDR3 is CASSVQGSNYGYTF. As DNA, the CDR3 is TGTGCCAGCAGCGTCCAGGGTTCTAACTATGGCTACACCTTC.

The chain carries TRBV7-2 and TRBJ1-4; tentative D call: TRBD1 (5 bases). The CDR3 covers 15 residues. Trimming took off 1 base at V and 3 bases at J, with 9 bases between the two ends. Germline V gene data show CDR1 as SGHTA and CDR2 as FQGNSA. CDR3 nucleotide sequence: TGTGCCAGCAGCTTAGTGGCGGGGCCTAATGAAAAACTGTTTTTT. Its protein product is CASSLVAGPNEKLFF. The variable domain in full, with the rest retrieved from reference TRBV7-2 and TRBJ1-4, is GAGVSQSPSNKVTEKGKDVELRCDPISGHTALYWYRQSLGQGLEFLIYFQGNSAPDKSGLPSDRFSAERTGGSVSTLTIQRTQQEDSAVYLCASSLVAGPNEKLFFGSGTQLSVL.

The chain employs TRBV19 and TRBJ2-2; TRBD1 matches at 8 bases. With 6 bases clipped from V and 1 base from J, the junction kept 4 bases outside the gene matches. The V gene's germline CDR1 is LNHDA and CDR2 SQIVND (reference sequence). The CDR3 length is 15 residues. The DNA of the CDR3 is TGTGCCAGTAGGTCCGGGACAGGGAACACCGGGGAGCTGTTTTTT. This gives the protein CASRSGTGNTGELFF. The full variable domain, with the rest looked up from reference TRBV19 and TRBJ2-2, is DGGITQSPKYLFRKEGQNVTLSCEQNLNHDAMYWYRQDPGQGLRLIYYSQIVNDFQKGDIAEGYSVSREKKESFPLTVTSAQKNPTAFYLCASRSGTGNTGELFFGEGSRLTVL.

The V call is TRBV5-6, the J call TRBJ1-5; a possible D gene is TRBD1 (6 bases). Germline CDR1 reads SGHDT; CDR2 reads YYEEEE. The CDR3 runs to 15 residues. V shed 0 bases and J shed 5 bases, with 12 bases lying between them. CDR3 loop: CASSLAAGVDQPQHF. The DNA of the CDR3 is TGTGCCAGCAGCTTGGCTGCAGGGGTGGATCAGCCCCAGCATTTT.

This chain uses TRBV19 with TRBJ1-4, with 10 bases fitting TRBD1. CDR3 length: 15 residues. The V gene end was trimmed by 2 bases and the J gene end by 7 bases; junction bases not matched to a gene: 4. Germline V gives CDR1 LNHDA, CDR2 SQIVND (reference sequence). CDR3 in amino acids: CASSIYGTGVEKLFF. DNA for the CDR3: TGTGCCAGTAGTATATACGGGACAGGGGTTGAAAAACTGTTTTTT.

The V call is TRBV5-4, the J call TRBJ2-3, with TRBD2 identical over 12 bases. J gave up 5 bases and V 6 bases, and 10 bases lay outside the gene matches. The germline CDR1 and CDR2 sequences are SGHNT and YYREEE (reference sequence). The CDR3 contains 16 residues. CDR3 amino acids: CASNALAGGGGDTQYF. CDR3 nucleotides: TGTGCCAGCAACGCACTAGCGGGGGGCGGTGGAGATACGCAGTATTTT.

The J gene is TRBJ1-5, the V gene TRBV28, with D perhaps matching TRBD1 (6 bases). This CDR3 is 17 amino acids long. Trimming took 6 bases from V and 0 from J, leaving 18 bases between them. Germline V gene lookup returns CDR1 MDHEN and CDR2 SYDVKM. The CDR3 loop is CASSPYTQGYSNQPQHF. As DNA, the CDR3 is TGTGCCAGCAGCCCCTACACACAGGGATATAGCAATCAGCCCCAGCATTTT. Variable domain in full (rest from reference TRBV28 and TRBJ1-5): DVKVTQSSRYLVKRTGEKVFLECVQDMDHENMFWYRQDPGLGLRLIYFSYDVKMKEKGDIPEGYSVSREKKERFSLILESASTNQTSMYLCASSPYTQGYSNQPQHFGDGTRLSIL.

This clone was detected only once. The chain links TRBV18 to TRBJ2-5; 8 bases are shared with TRBD2. Germline trimming cut 3 bases from V and 3 bases from J; bases unmatched to any gene: 6. The CDR3 is made up of 15 amino acids. Germline V CDR1 and CDR2: KGHSH, LQKENI. CDR3 loop: CASSPYGGAKETQYF. The CDR3 DNA is TGTGCCAGCTCACCGTACGGGGGGGCAAAAGAGACCCAGTACTTC.

The rearrangement links TRBV5-8 to TRBJ1-1; D perhaps matches TRBD1 (5 bases). The CDR3 loop spans 15 amino acids. V lost 5 bases and J lost 4, with 18 bases in between. Germline CDR1 is SGHTS and CDR2 is YDEGEE. DNA of the CDR3: TGTGCCAGCAGTTTCAGTGGCAGGGTGGGCACTGAAGCTTTCTTT. Encoded protein: CASSFSGRVGTEAFF.